This T cell receptor beta chain was recorded in a study of cytomegalovirus exposure and HLA in healthy donors (dated by TCRdb to about 2017). In terms of the full investigation: In an earlier analysis of some 550 of the donors, 250 to 350 Gb of sequence data and roughly 100 million unique TCR beta sequences from 180 million or so T cells were reported. To decide whether each TCR beta V gene segment behaved as functional or pseudogenic, an earlier analysis of fewer than 750 of the donors relied on high-throughput TCR beta sequencing. Because of strong linkage in the cohort, roughly five DR-DQ haplotypes were treated as single units for association and clustering. The study used immunosequencing to profile the T cell repertoires of approximately 690 subjects and linked those repertoires to cytomegalovirus serostatus. All discovery cohort repertoires had been generated on a single sequencing platform. A later genetic analysis took genome-wide SNP genotypes for about three fifths of the 666 donors and used that subset as a discovery cohort. Among around 400 genotyped donors of the cohort, an average of around 250,000 unique TCR beta nucleotide sequences was sequenced per donor, of which 15% to 20% were non-productive. Donor age, sex, ethnicity and CMV serostatus were compiled together with the repertoire data. HLA typing covered class I and class II loci at four-digit resolution. A separate validation cohort of about 110 different subjects was used in addition to the approximately 670-subject first cohort. To predict cytomegalovirus infection status, the study combined high-throughput TCR immunosequencing, statistical association of individual TCRs with disease status, and machine learning. Typing coverage varied by locus: roughly 629-630 donors for A, B, C, DRB1 and DQB1; roughly 500 for DQA1; some 610 for DPA1; 400 to 480 for DPB1. Rather than using new phenotypic data, the later analysis identified candidate immune exposures from TCR beta sequences and from how often those sequences occurred across donors. Among the 398 genotyped donors, around 81% belonged to the genetic ancestry cluster associated with self-reported Caucasian donors. To study patterns of TCR occurrence, a later analysis re-analyzed previously published TCR beta repertoires from 550 to 800 donors and added high-resolution HLA genotyping. The study was designed to test whether signatures of past pathogen exposure could be identified by cataloging public T cell receptors. Roughly 300 gigabases of sequencing data and roughly 81 million unique TCR sequences made up an early release that covered 640 HLA-typed donors. Overall study outcomes, separate from this receptor: A further reported finding was that TCR beta sequences accurately predicted the HLA-A and HLA-B alleles for most subjects in the first cohort. The classifier was reported to diagnose cytomegalovirus status with high specificity and sensitivity in both the original cohort and the validation cohort. At a false discovery rate of 0.05, a later analysis linked about 17,000 TCR beta sequences to specific HLA alleles. When HLA alleles, especially DR and DQ, strongly co-occurred, attributing TCR associations to individual alleles was difficult. In an earlier analysis of under 600 of the donors, most TCR beta V segments were observed in productive rearrangements about 87% or about 30% of the time, broadly matching IMGT annotations. In a later analysis, HLA-associated TCR beta chains showed more clonal expansion and lower generation probabilities than non-associated chains that were equally common. In vitro tests confirmed that three of the cytomegalovirus-associated TCR beta chains recognize cytomegalovirus antigens. In a later analysis, the rate of TCR association differed among HLA loci, with DRB1 alleles having the most associated TCRs and HLA-C alleles having the fewest. Linkage disequilibrium might explain the correlated functional status among segregating V segments, but an unknown experimental factor could not be ruled out. Roughly uniform sequencing depth across donors was assumed in presence/absence analyses, although this assumption may not hold. Because HLA typing was missing for some donors at each locus, association tests included only the typed subset. A later analysis found that most CMV-associated TCR beta chains appeared HLA-restricted, with HLA associations seemingly driven largely by CMV exposure. A later analysis reported that several top co-occurrence clusters appeared linked to parvovirus B19, influenza, CMV and Epstein-Barr virus. It was suggested by the authors that the approach could potentially be generalized to other disease states and immunological phenotypes. In a later genetic analysis, a missense DCLRE1C variant was associated with V-gene and J-gene trimming of TCR beta chains, and the association was replicated in an independent cohort. While some public TCRs were present in many individuals, most TCR sequences turned up only very rarely across donors. The earlier analysis of approximately 560 of the donors excluded some 16 rarely observed V segments, including chromosome 9 orphons, because counts were too low. CMV serostatus was the only immune exposure information available for the cohort. A cluster of highly shared sequence variants was judged likely to represent a technical artifact of the sequencing pipeline. A total of 150 to 200 TCR beta chains were listed by the study as associated with cytomegalovirus. In this cohort, only TCR beta chains were sequenced, and detectable features were limited by the absence of alpha or paired-chain data. In a later genetic analysis, fewer N-insertions in productive TCRs were reported among donors in an Asian-associated ancestry cluster than the approximately 670-donor mean. The 87-base-pair reads could not distinguish some IMGT-functional V segments, including TRBV6-2 and TRBV6-3, so those segments were excluded.

There are a few counts of this clone. Its target antigen remains unknown. Its ends do not fully match the called genes, so a read error is possible. The cohort consisted of 600 to 700 healthy bone marrow donors. All cohort members were sampled while nominally healthy, although unrecorded immune exposures were likely present. The donor was CMV seronegative and was included in the group of around 320 seronegative cohort members. A peripheral blood sample was collected from each donor, and TCR beta sequencing was performed on peripheral blood mononuclear cells. The Qiagen DNeasy Blood Extraction Kit was used to extract genomic DNA from the blood cell samples. Taken from the germline V gene, the CDR1 and CDR2 loops are MDHEN and SYDVKM. From cysteine to phenylalanine, the CDR3 is 14 amino acids long. CDR3 DNA only is kept here, 42 bases in frame from base 1. To prepare the library, the immunoSEQ multiplex PCR assay was applied. For the multiplex PCR, a mixture combining 60 forward primers for TCR Vbeta segments and 13 reverse primers for TCR Jbeta segments was used. Amplification of the CDR3 region of rearranged TCR beta genes was performed with a multiplex PCR assay on genomic DNA. The Illumina HiSeq System was used to sequence the amplified TCR beta libraries as 87-base-pair reads. The source study handled its data this way. A later analysis tallied about 77 million unique TCR beta chains across the 666 repertoires, and approximately 12 million of those chains were shared by two or more donors. A nearest-neighbor algorithm error-corrected the raw reads and collapsed the reads into unique sequences, merging closely related sequences to remove PCR and sequencing errors. CDR3 sequences were aligned to IMGT reference sequences to assign V, D and J gene segments. For a sequence to be retained, a match of at least six nucleotides to both a V gene segment and a J gene segment was required. A rearrangement was called productive if the CDR3 had no stop codons and remained in frame with V and J, and every other rearrangement was called non-productive. CDR3 was defined according to IMGT convention as the region running from the second conserved V-encoded cysteine to the conserved J-encoded phenylalanine. In an earlier analysis of approximately 590 of the donors, sequences lacking an unambiguous match to a single V gene segment were excluded. In an earlier analysis of 587 of the donors, V segments were called functional above 56.7% productive rearrangements and were called segregating when the between-donor standard deviation exceeded 5%. A statistical classification framework was built for diagnosing cytomegalovirus status from the catalog of TCR beta chain sequences. V and J gene assignment, in a later analysis, came from comparing TCR nucleotide sequences with IMGT/GENE-DB human TR gene sequences. The TCRdist pipeline was used in a later analysis to assign CDR3 sequences and most-parsimonious VDJ recombination scenarios. In a later analysis, each TCR beta chain was defined by its CDR3 amino acid sequence together with its V-gene family, and reads lacking a unique V-gene family were excluded. To address suspected cross-contamination and a sequencing artifact, a later analysis removed 550 to 750 highly shared, low-generation-probability nucleotide sequences. A later analysis calculated a clonal expansion index for each public chain from normalized within-repertoire ranks of inferred template counts. A later analysis computed generation probabilities with a VDJ recombination model fitted to out-of-frame rearrangements, and checked the results against IGoR. In a later analysis, hypergeometric tests were used to score TCR-TCR, TCR-HLA and TCR-CMV co-occurrence, with a repertoire-size bias correction applied to TCR pairs. In a later analysis, false discovery rates were estimated by permuting HLA or CMV assignments 20 times. In a later analysis, co-occurring TCRs were grouped using DBSCAN, and TCRdist sequence similarity was added for clustering within HLA-allele-positive subsets. Repertoires with fewer than 30,000 or more than 120,000 public chains, plus five repertoires with anomalous nucleotide sharing, were excluded from co-occurrence clustering. This immuneACCESS table, as held by TCRdb, lists in-frame sequences with V and J called but not all clones. Of the missing ones, under half trace to an unresolved V gene in checked studies; the others have no known cause. That table is the source of V, J and clone size, and D and trimming were worked out from the DNA. The sample table records some 150,000 clones; about two thirds of these occur just once. 2.8% of the sample is in the top ten clones.

The sample comprised PBMCs. This TCR was sampled from a woman aged 25 to 45 in good health and CMV-seronegative. The chain is encoded by TRBV28 joined to TRBJ1-2, and TRBD1 matches 8 of the central bases. Here the CDR3 is given as CASSPGTGLRGYPF. At the DNA level, the sequence is TGTGCCAGCAGTCCCGGGACAGGACTTCGGGGCTACCCCTTC.